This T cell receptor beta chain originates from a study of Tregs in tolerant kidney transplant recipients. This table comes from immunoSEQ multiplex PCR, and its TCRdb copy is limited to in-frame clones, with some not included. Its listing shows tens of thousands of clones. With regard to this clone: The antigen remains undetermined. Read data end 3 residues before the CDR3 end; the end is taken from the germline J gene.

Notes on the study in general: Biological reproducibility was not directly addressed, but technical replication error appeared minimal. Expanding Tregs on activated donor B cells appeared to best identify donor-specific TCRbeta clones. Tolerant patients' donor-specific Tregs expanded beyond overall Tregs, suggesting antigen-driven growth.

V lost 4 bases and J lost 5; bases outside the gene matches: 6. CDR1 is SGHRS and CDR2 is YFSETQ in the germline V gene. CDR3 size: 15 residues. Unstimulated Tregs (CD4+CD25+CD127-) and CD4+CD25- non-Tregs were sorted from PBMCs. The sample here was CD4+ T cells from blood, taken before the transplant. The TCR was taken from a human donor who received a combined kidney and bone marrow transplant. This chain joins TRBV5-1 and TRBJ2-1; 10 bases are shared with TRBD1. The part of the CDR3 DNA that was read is TGCGCCAGCAGCCCGGGACAGGGGCCTAACAATGAG. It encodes CASSPGQGPNNE. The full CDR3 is CASSPGQGPNNEQFF.